These 18 T cell receptor beta chains were all obtained from the same sample, sequenced in a study of cytomegalovirus exposure and HLA in healthy donors. PCR amplification relied on 60 Vbeta primers (plus 13 Jbeta primers). Generated by immunoSEQ multiplex PCR, the TCRdb table keeps only in-frame clones and is missing some. The sample holds roughly 190,000 clones; 70% to 80% are singletons and the top ten take around an eighth. The sample taken for sequencing was PBMCs. The source of these receptors is a woman younger than 45 in good health and CMV-seropositive.

J is TRBJ2-3 and V is TRBV5-1, with TRBD2 matching over 14 bases. The CDR3 runs 16 residues. Germline V gives CDR1 SGHRS, CDR2 YFSETQ. Trimming took 4 bases from V and 6 from J; bases not matched to a gene: 7. The CDR3 sequence is CASSQGLAGVGDTQYF. In nucleotides, the CDR3 is TGCGCCAGCAGCCAGGGACTAGCGGGAGTGGGGGATACGCAGTATTTT.

A remark on this clone: The junction does not match germline at one end; this may be a read error. The chain is built from TRBV28 and TRBJ2-7; a weak D match, TRBD1 (6 bases). The V gene's germline CDR1 is MDHEN and CDR2 SYDVKM. This CDR3 has 16 amino acids. The CDR3 DNA reads as TGTGCCAGCAGTCCGCCCCAACAGGGAAGCTTCTACGAGCAGCACTTC. This gives the protein CASSPPQQGSFYEQHF.

The J gene is TRBJ1-6, the V gene TRBV6-5; tentatively, D is TRBD1 (6 bases). The CDR3 sequence is 13 residues long. From germline, CDR1 is MNHEY and CDR2 SVGAGI. Deletions cut 6 bases from V and 3 bases from J, with 6 bases between. This chain's CDR3 is CASRDSYNSPLHF. The CDR3 DNA sequence: TGTGCCAGCAGGGACAGCTATAATTCACCCCTCCACTTT.

This chain links TRBV29-1 with TRBJ2-5, with 8 bases identical to TRBD2. CDR1 is SQVTM, CDR2 ANQGSEA, per germline. Trimming cost V 0 bases and J 1 base; bases outside gene matches: 4. The CDR3 extends over 15 amino acids. CDR3 sequence: CSVEELAAFQETQYF. CDR3 coding DNA: TGCAGCGTTGAAGAACTAGCGGCCTTCCAAGAGACCCAGTACTTC.

This clone has a handful of counts. One junction end disagrees with the germline gene, perhaps due to a read error. This chain links TRBV7-7 with TRBJ1-1; D is uncertain. Germline CDR1 reads SSHAT; CDR2 reads FNYEAQ (reference sequence). The CDR3 has 11 residues. CDR3 nucleotides: TGTGCTAGCAGCCCACCCGCGGAAGCTTTCTTT. Amino acids: CASSPPAEAFF.

The rearrangement links TRBV6-1 to TRBJ2-2; TRBD1 matches 7 bases. Germline V CDR1 and CDR2: MNHNS, SASEGT. This CDR3 has 14 amino acids. J gave up 6 bases and V 7 bases, and 8 bases lay outside the gene matches. In DNA form, the CDR3 reads TGTGCCAGCAACCCGACAGGGCTGGCCGGGGAGCTGTTTTTT. It translates to CASNPTGLAGELFF.

The chain combines TRBV4-2 with TRBJ2-7, with 10 bases lining up with TRBD2. This CDR3 has 18 residues. V trimming: 1 base; J trimming: 2 bases; junction bases outside the gene matches: 11. Germline lookup yields CDR1 LGHNA and CDR2 YNFKEQ. This CDR3 is CASSQGLASGSNAYEQYF. The CDR3 DNA reads TGTGCCAGCAGCCAAGGGTTGGCTAGCGGGAGTAACGCCTACGAGCAGTACTTC.

The chain combines TRBV6-6 with TRBJ2-2; no clear D. V dropped 2 bases and J dropped 4 bases, with 11 bases sitting between them. The germline CDR1 and CDR2 sequences are MNHNY and SVGAGI (reference sequence). The CDR3 loop spans 15 amino acids. The CDR3 nucleotides are TGTGCCAGCAGTTACAACAGATTCCTCACCGGGGAGCTGTTTTTT. Translation: CASSYNRFLTGELFF.

V and J are TRBV15 and TRBJ2-7; D remains ambiguous. The CDR3 runs 14 residues. Trimming removed 6 bases at V and 5 bases at J, with 17 bases between. Germline V gene sequence: CDR1 LNHNV, CDR2 YYDKDF (reference sequence). The CDR3 here is CATSGPSTNHEQYF. In DNA form, the CDR3 reads TGTGCCACCAGTGGGCCGTCCACGAACCACGAGCAGTACTTC.

The genes are TRBV5-1 and TRBJ1-1; 9 nucleotides agree with TRBD1. With V trimmed by 0 bases and J by 5 bases, 5 bases remained unmatched. Germline V gene data show CDR1 as SGHRS and CDR2 as YFSETQ. The CDR3 consists of 15 residues. CDR3 DNA: TGCGCCAGCAGCTTGGTTTACAGGGGGCTGACTGAAGCTTTCTTT. Protein: CASSLVYRGLTEAFF.

The gene calls are TRBV9 and TRBJ2-1; 8 bases are shared with TRBD2. Trimming at V came to 3 bases and at J to 6 bases, leaving 5 bases not matched to a gene. Germline CDR1 reads SGDLS; CDR2 reads YYNGEE. This CDR3 is 14 amino acids long. The CDR3 here is CASSGSGAVNEQFF. DNA of the CDR3: TGTGCCAGCAGCGGTAGCGGGGCTGTCAATGAGCAGTTCTTC.

A single count supports this clone. The V gene is TRBV19, the J gene TRBJ1-1; 7 positions match TRBD1. The germline V gene has CDR1 LNHDA and CDR2 SQIVND (reference sequence). There are 16 residues in the CDR3. The trim removed 2 bases at V and 0 bases at J, leaving 6 bases unmatched. CDR3 protein: CASSIRAGGMNTEAFF. The DNA of the CDR3 is TGTGCCAGTAGTATAAGGGCAGGGGGGATGAACACTGAAGCTTTCTTT.

The chain is built from TRBV6-4 and TRBJ1-1; 9 nucleotides align to TRBD1. V trimming: 5 bases; J trimming: 6 bases; junction bases outside the gene matches: 13. CDR3 size: 16 residues. The germline CDR1 and CDR2 sequences are MRHNA and SNTAGT. CDR3 residues: CASSLFPGQGNPEAFF. The CDR3 DNA follows: TGTGCCAGCAGTCTCTTTCCGGGACAGGGTAACCCTGAAGCTTTCTTT.

This rearrangement joins TRBV27 to TRBJ2-3; 9 bases match TRBD1. Germline CDR1 and CDR2: MNHEY and SMNVEV (reference sequence). V trimming: 5 bases; J trimming: 3 bases; junction bases outside the gene matches: 15. The CDR3 consists of 18 residues. In DNA, the CDR3 is TGTGCCAGCAGTCATTCGATTACAGGGGGCGCTCGGACAGATACGCAGTATTTT. This sequence encodes CASSHSITGGARTDTQYF.

The CDR3 DNA follows: TGTGCCATCAGTGAGTCTTTACAGGGGGCAACCGCTGCCTACGAGCAGTACTTC. Translated, it gives CAISESLQGATAAYEQYF. The V gene is TRBV10-3, the J gene TRBJ2-7, with 9 bases that match TRBD1. Germline CDR1 ENHRY, CDR2 SYGVKD. V lost 0 bases and J lost 2; bases outside the gene matches: 11. This CDR3 contains 18 residues.

The DNA of the CDR3 is TGTGCCAGCAGCGCTAGCGGAGCCCCTACCAGGGAGACCCAGTACTTC. Its protein product is CASSASGAPTRETQYF. The genes are TRBV9 and TRBJ2-5, with 7 bases aligning to TRBD2. Germline V gives CDR1 SGDLS, CDR2 YYNGEE. J gave up 5 bases and V 3 bases, and 13 bases lay outside the gene matches. This CDR3 is built from 16 residues. The full variable domain, with the rest looked up from reference TRBV9 and TRBJ2-5, is DSGVTQTPKHLITATGQRVTLRCSPRSGDLSVYWYQQSLDQGLQFLIQYYNGEERAKGNILERFSAQQFPDLHSELNLSSLELGDSALYFCASSASGAPTRETQYFGPGTRLLVL.

The rearrangement links TRBV27 to TRBJ1-4; unclear D gene. Germline CDR1 reads MNHEY; CDR2 reads SMNVEV (reference sequence). V was pared by 9 bases and J by 13 bases, with 15 bases between. The CDR3 totals 11 residues. The CDR3 sequence is CASRWRGILFF. DNA of the CDR3: TGTGCCAGTCGCTGGAGAGGTATACTGTTTTTT. Using reference TRBV27 and TRBJ1-4 for the parts outside the CDR3, the full variable domain is EAQVTQNPRYLITVTGKKLTVTCSQNMNHEYMSWYRQDPGLGLRQIYYSMNVEVTDKGDVPEGYKVSRKEKRNFPLILESPSPNQTSLYFCASRWRGILFFGSGTQLSVL.

This rearrangement joins TRBV2 to TRBJ2-1; the match to TRBD1 covers 7 bases. Germline V gives CDR1 SNHLY, CDR2 FYNNEI. The CDR3 length is 13 residues. V was pared by 9 bases and J by 9 bases, with 11 bases of the junction left unmatched. The chain's CDR3 is CASSNFRDSEQFF. The CDR3 nucleotides read TGTGCCAGTTCTAACTTCCGGGACAGTGAGCAGTTCTTC.